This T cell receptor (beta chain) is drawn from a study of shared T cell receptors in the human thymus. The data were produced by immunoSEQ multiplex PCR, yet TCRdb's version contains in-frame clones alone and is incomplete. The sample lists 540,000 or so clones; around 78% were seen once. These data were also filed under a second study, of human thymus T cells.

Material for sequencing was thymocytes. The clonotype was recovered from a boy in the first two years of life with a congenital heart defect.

The CDR3 loop is CASSGRQGQETQYF. The CDR3 DNA sequence: TGTGCCAGCAGCGGGCGACAGGGGCAAGAGACCCAGTACTTC. The chain combines TRBV5-6 with TRBJ2-5; 8 bases line up with TRBD1. There are 14 residues in the CDR3. V shed 4 bases and J 2 bases; nucleotides not matched to a gene: 4. Per the germline V gene, CDR1 is SGHDT and CDR2 is YYEEEE.